This T cell receptor beta chain was retrieved from a study of blood T cell repertoires in COVID-19. V lost 3 bases, J lost 7 bases, and 16 bases lay in between. This CDR3 comprises 15 residues. In germline, CDR1 is KGHSH, CDR2 LQKENI. TCRdb's table, derived via immunoSEQ multiplex PCR, lists solely in-frame clones and lacks some. The data contain fewer than 110,000 clones, more than 80% of them singletons. V usage is TRBV18 and J usage is TRBJ1-5; tentatively, D is TRBD1 (6 bases). The receptor's source is a man in his forties with active or convalescent COVID-19. Sequencing was done on a sample of peripheral blood. The CDR3 protein is CASSPGSGRGQPQHF. The CDR3 DNA follows: TGTGCCAGCTCACCGGGATCAGGGAGGGGGCAGCCCCAGCATTTT. The whole variable domain, filled in from reference TRBV18 and TRBJ1-5, reads NAGVMQNPRHLVRRRGQEARLRCSPMKGHSHVYWYRQLPEEGLKFMVYLQKENIIDESGMPKERFSAEFPKEGPSILRIQQVVRGDSAAYFCASSPGSGRGQPQHFGDGTRLSIL.